The source of this T cell receptor (beta chain) is a study of cytomegalovirus exposure and HLA in healthy donors. Study-wide findings and caveats: Most subjects had HLA-A and HLA-B alleles reportedly predicted accurately by TCR beta sequences.

There are 20 residues in the CDR3. From germline, CDR1 is SGHAT and CDR2 FQNNGV. V shed 0 bases and J 7 bases; nucleotides not matched to a gene: 16. As regards this clone: What it binds is unknown.

It was healthy bone marrow donors who served as donors. PCR was performed using 60 Vbeta and 13 Jbeta primers. Assay: immunoSEQ multiplex PCR; the TCRdb copy retains only in-frame clones and omits some. The table shows under 200,000 clones, with around 84% occurring only once. The sequenced material came from PBMCs. The gene calls are TRBV11-2 and TRBJ2-1; 12 nucleotides line up with TRBD2. This TCR was recovered from a woman under 30 in good health and CMV-seronegative. This CDR3 is CASSLDRLGTSGQGHNEQFF. The CDR3, as DNA: TGTGCCAGCAGCTTAGATCGCCTTGGGACTAGCGGGCAGGGGCATAATGAGCAGTTCTTC.